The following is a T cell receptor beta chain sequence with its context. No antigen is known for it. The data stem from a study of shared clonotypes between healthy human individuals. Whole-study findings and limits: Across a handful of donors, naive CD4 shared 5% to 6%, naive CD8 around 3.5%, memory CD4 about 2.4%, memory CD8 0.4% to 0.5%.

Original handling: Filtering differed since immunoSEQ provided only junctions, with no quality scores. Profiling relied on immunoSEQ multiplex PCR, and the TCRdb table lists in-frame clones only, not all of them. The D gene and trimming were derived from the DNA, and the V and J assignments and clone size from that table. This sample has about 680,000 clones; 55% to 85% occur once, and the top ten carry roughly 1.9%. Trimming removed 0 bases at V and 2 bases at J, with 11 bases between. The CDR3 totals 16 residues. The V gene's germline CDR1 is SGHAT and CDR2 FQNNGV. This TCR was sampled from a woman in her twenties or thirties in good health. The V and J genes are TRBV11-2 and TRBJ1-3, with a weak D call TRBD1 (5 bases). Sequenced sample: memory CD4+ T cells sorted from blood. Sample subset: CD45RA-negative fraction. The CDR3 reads CASSLEGAGAGNTIYF. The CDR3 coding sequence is TGTGCCAGCAGCTTAGAAGGAGCGGGGGCTGGAAACACCATATATTTT.